This T cell receptor (beta chain) was sequenced in a study of cytomegalovirus exposure and HLA in healthy donors listed by TCRdb under 2017. Looking at the study overall: An earlier analysis of 550 to 700 of the donors reported more than 250 Gb of sequence data and around 120 million unique TCR beta sequences from 150 million to 200 million T cells. About 310 gigabases of sequencing data and tens of millions of unique TCR sequences were included in an early release covering around 600 HLA-typed donors. Among the roughly 430 genotyped donors, approximately 76% belonged to the genetic ancestry cluster associated with self-reported Caucasian donors. The study was designed to test whether signatures of past pathogen exposure could be identified by cataloging public T cell receptors. The study profiled the T cell repertoires of hundreds of subjects by immunosequencing and related them to cytomegalovirus serostatus. Along with the approximately 700-subject first cohort, a separate validation cohort of over a hundred different subjects was used. To predict cytomegalovirus infection status, the study brought together high-throughput TCR immunosequencing, statistical association of individual TCRs with disease status, and machine learning. In a later analysis, previously published TCR beta repertoires from about 670 donors were re-analyzed and high-resolution HLA genotyping was added so that TCR occurrence patterns could be studied. Rather than drawing on any new phenotypic data, the later analysis identified candidate immune exposures from TCR beta sequences and the way those sequences occurred across donors. An earlier analysis of fewer than 700 of the donors applied high-throughput TCR beta sequencing to assess whether each TCR beta V gene segment acted as functional or pseudogenic. Donor age, sex, ethnicity and CMV serostatus were collected together with the repertoire data. A later genetic analysis used genome-wide SNP genotypes for about 60% of the roughly 700 donors, treating that subset as a discovery cohort. All discovery cohort repertoires had been generated using a single sequencing platform. Both class I and class II loci were covered by HLA typing, at four-digit resolution. Typing coverage varied by locus: about 629-630 donors for A, B, C, DRB1 and DQB1; 500 to 550 for DQA1; some 610 for DPA1; 400 to 480 for DPB1. Roughly 5 DR-DQ haplotypes were treated as single units for association and clustering because of strong linkage in the cohort. Among around 400 genotyped donors of the cohort, an average of around 220,000 unique TCR beta nucleotide sequences was sequenced per donor, of which 15% to 20% were non-productive.

What the research found in general, with its limitations: Most CMV-associated TCR beta chains appeared to be HLA-restricted in a later analysis, and the HLA associations seemed to be driven largely by CMV exposure. Broadly in line with IMGT annotations, most TCR beta V segments showed up in productive rearrangements about 87% or about 30% of the time in an earlier analysis of 587 of the donors. In vitro tests confirmed that three of the cytomegalovirus-associated TCR beta chains recognize cytomegalovirus antigens. Most TCR sequences were observed very rarely across donors, whereas some public TCRs were present in many individuals. The 87-base-pair reads could not distinguish some IMGT-functional V segments, including TRBV6-2 and TRBV6-3, so those segments were excluded. In a later genetic analysis, fewer N-insertions in productive TCRs were reported among donors in an Asian-associated ancestry cluster than the 666-donor mean. Cytomegalovirus status was reported to be diagnosed by the classifier with high specificity and sensitivity in both the original and validation cohorts. A further reported finding was that TCR beta sequences accurately predicted the HLA-A and HLA-B alleles for most subjects in the first cohort. In a later analysis, HLA-associated TCR beta chains were found to be more clonally expanded and to have lower generation probabilities than equally common non-associated chains. Assigning TCR associations to individual alleles was difficult when HLA alleles, especially DR and DQ, strongly co-occurred. A cluster of highly shared sequence variants was judged likely to represent a technical artifact of the sequencing pipeline. Because counts were too low, seventeen rarely observed V segments, including chromosome 9 orphons, were excluded from the earlier analysis of 587 of the donors. Immune exposure information for the cohort was limited to CMV serostatus. A later analysis reported that several top co-occurrence clusters appeared linked to parvovirus B19, influenza, CMV and Epstein-Barr virus. It was suggested by the authors that the approach could potentially be generalized to other disease states and immunological phenotypes. In a later genetic analysis, a missense DCLRE1C variant was associated with V-gene and J-gene trimming of TCR beta chains, and the association was replicated in an independent cohort. Presence/absence analyses assumed roughly uniform sequencing depth across donors, an assumption that may not hold. Because HLA typing was missing for some donors at each locus, association tests included only the typed subset. A total of roughly 160 TCR beta chains were listed by the study as associated with cytomegalovirus. Only TCR beta chains were sequenced in this cohort, and the absence of alpha or paired-chain data limited detectable features. Correlated functional status among segregating V segments might reflect linkage disequilibrium, but an unknown experimental factor could not be ruled out. A later analysis associated about 16,000 TCR beta sequences with specific HLA alleles at a false discovery rate of 0.05. In a later analysis, TCR association rates were found to vary across HLA loci, with the most associated TCRs seen for DRB1 alleles and the fewest for HLA-C alleles.

Taken from the germline V gene (reference sequence), the CDR1 and CDR2 loops are LNHDA and SQIVND. The V end gives up 4 bases and the J end 9 bases, leaving 11 bases in the junction not matched to a gene. The CDR3 contains 16 residues, cysteine and phenylalanine counted. Only the CDR3 part of the read is kept: 48 bases, read in frame from the first base. The method behind the library was the immunoSEQ multiplex PCR assay. For the multiplex PCR, a mixture combining 60 forward primers for TCR Vbeta segments and 13 reverse primers for TCR Jbeta segments was used. A multiplex PCR assay on genomic DNA amplified the CDR3 region of rearranged TCR beta genes. The amplified TCR beta libraries were sequenced on the Illumina HiSeq System as 87-base-pair reads. The published analysis was carried out like this. A later analysis tallied some 79 million unique TCR beta chains across the 666 repertoires, and approximately 11 million of those chains were shared by two or more donors. To remove PCR and sequencing errors, raw reads were error-corrected and collapsed into unique sequences using a nearest-neighbor algorithm that merged closely related sequences. To assign V, D and J gene segments, CDR3 sequences were aligned to IMGT reference sequences. For a sequence to be retained, a match of at least six nucleotides was required to both a V gene segment and a J gene segment. A rearrangement was called productive if the CDR3 had no stop codons and remained in frame with V and J, and every other rearrangement was called non-productive. CDR3 was defined by IMGT convention, running from the second conserved V-encoded cysteine to the conserved J-encoded phenylalanine. In an earlier analysis of 587 of the donors, sequences lacking an unambiguous match to a single V gene segment were excluded. In an earlier analysis of some 590 of the donors, V segments were called functional above 56.7% productive rearrangements and were called segregating when the between-donor standard deviation exceeded 5%. A statistical classification framework was developed to diagnose cytomegalovirus status using the catalog of TCR beta chain sequences. V and J gene assignment, in a later analysis, came from comparing TCR nucleotide sequences with IMGT/GENE-DB human TR gene sequences. The TCRdist pipeline was used in a later analysis to assign CDR3 sequences and most-parsimonious VDJ recombination scenarios. A later analysis defined each TCR beta chain by its CDR3 amino acid sequence plus V-gene family, and excluded reads lacking a unique V-gene family. To address suspected cross-contamination and a sequencing artifact, a later analysis removed 592 highly shared, low-generation-probability nucleotide sequences. In a later analysis, a clonal expansion index for each public chain was calculated from normalized within-repertoire ranks of inferred template counts. A later analysis computed generation probabilities with a VDJ recombination model fitted to out-of-frame rearrangements, and checked the results against IGoR. Hypergeometric tests were used in a later analysis to score TCR-TCR, TCR-HLA and TCR-CMV co-occurrence, with a repertoire-size bias correction applied to the TCR pairs. In a later analysis, false discovery rates were estimated by permuting HLA or CMV assignments 20 times. In a later analysis, co-occurring TCRs were grouped using DBSCAN, and TCRdist sequence similarity was added for clustering within HLA-allele-positive subsets. Repertoires with fewer than 30,000 or more than 120,000 public chains were left out of co-occurrence clustering, as were a handful of repertoires with anomalous nucleotide sharing. Here the immuneACCESS table is served through TCRdb, limited to in-frame sequences with V and J called. Missing clones are a known gap in these copies; in checked studies unresolved V genes cover under half, and the rest lacks a known reason. That table furnishes V, J and clone size, whereas the DNA furnished D and trimming. In all, the sample holds approximately 120,000 clones, and approximately 80% of those were seen once. The ten most abundant clones make up less than 3% of the sample.

A word on this clone: The clone's antigen remains unknown. Qualities for individual bases were not recorded, and no much larger clone is one base off.

In total, approximately 690 healthy bone marrow donors made up the cohort. At the time of sampling, every cohort member was nominally healthy, though immune exposures that went unrecorded were likely present. The donor tested CMV seronegative and was one of the 352 seronegative cohort members. Every donor gave a peripheral blood sample, and the peripheral blood mononuclear cells from that sample were used for TCR beta sequencing. The Qiagen DNeasy Blood Extraction Kit was used to extract genomic DNA from the blood cell samples. The source of this sequence is a female donor in good health and CMV-seronegative. Rearrangement joined TRBV19 to TRBJ2-4, and TRBD1 aligns with 11 junction nucleotides. Source material: PBMCs. The CDR3 amino acid sequence is: CASSTSGQGVVAIQYF. The bases are TGTGCCAGTAGTACCTCGGGACAGGGGGTTGTAGCCATTCAGTACTTC.